The 32 T cell receptor beta chains below were found in one sample sequenced in a study of blood T cell repertoires in COVID-19 (dated by TCRdb to about 2020). The library was prepared using the immunoSEQ multiplex PCR assay. TCRdb holds this immuneACCESS table with in-frame rearrangements only. Some clones are missing; in checked studies, unresolved V genes explain under half, and the rest has no known cause. The sample has approximately 280,000 clones on record, approximately 88% of them singletons. The ten largest account for roughly 6.2% of the sample. What was sequenced was PBMCs or T cells enriched from blood (not recorded which). These receptors were collected from a woman in her thirties or forties who had recovered from COVID-19.

The chain joins TRBV29-1 to TRBJ1-2; 9 bases are shared with TRBD1. V lost 4 bases, J lost 7 bases, and 4 bases stayed unmatched. Germline CDR1 reads SQVTM; CDR2 reads ANQGSEA. The CDR3 spans 12 residues. CDR3 DNA: TGCAGCGTTGGTTGGACAGGGGCTGGCTACACCTTC. Its translation is CSVGWTGAGYTF.

The CDR3 region has the DNA TGCAGTGCTAGTGACAGGGGATCCTACGAGCAGTACTTC. Its protein product is CSASDRGSYEQYF. The chain couples TRBV20-1 to TRBJ2-7, with TRBD1 identical over 8 bases. This CDR3 contains 13 residues. Germline V gene data show CDR1 as DFQATT and CDR2 as SNEGSKA (reference sequence). J was trimmed by 1 base and V by 3 bases; bases with no gene match: 2.

The V gene is TRBV5-4, the J gene TRBJ1-6, with D tentatively TRBD1 (5 bases). The CDR3 runs to 14 residues. In germline, CDR1 is SGHNT, CDR2 YYREEE (reference sequence). V was clipped by 5 bases and J by 9 bases, with 15 bases between them. The CDR3, as DNA: TGTGCCAGCAGGATTCGGGGGGATGTTTCACCCCTCCACTTT. As protein: CASRIRGDVSPLHF.

The chain has TRBV10-3 and TRBJ2-1; 7 nucleotides align to TRBD2. CDR1 is ENHRY, CDR2 SYGVKD, per germline. The CDR3 runs 14 residues. The trim removed 5 bases at V and 6 bases at J, leaving 7 bases unmatched. CDR3 loop: CAISFSGTTNEQFF. For the CDR3, the DNA is TGTGCCATCAGTTTTTCCGGGACTACCAATGAGCAGTTCTTC.

V is TRBV6-2 or TRBV6-3 and J is TRBJ1-1, with 7 bases aligning to TRBD1. J gave up 1 base and V 5 bases, and 10 bases lay outside the gene matches. Germline V gene data show CDR1 as MNHEY and CDR2 as SVGEGT. The CDR3 spans 16 residues. The CDR3 loop is CASSQTPRGKNTEAFF. The CDR3 DNA sequence: TGTGCCAGCAGTCAAACCCCCAGGGGGAAGAACACTGAAGCTTTCTTT.

This chain joins TRBV5-4 and TRBJ2-1; 8 bases match TRBD2. Germline V gene data show CDR1 as SGHNT and CDR2 as YYREEE (reference sequence). The CDR3 length is 16 residues. J gave up 9 bases and V 0 bases, and 11 bases lay outside the gene matches. The CDR3 nucleotides read TGTGCCAGCAGCTTGGCGGGACTAGTCGTTTTGACTGAGCAGTTCTTC. This codes for CASSLAGLVVLTEQFF.

This sequence joins TRBV27 and TRBJ2-7; possible D gene TRBD1, 6 bases. CDR1 MNHEY and CDR2 SMNVEV come from the germline V gene (reference sequence). V was shortened by 7 bases and J by 1 base, with 11 bases between the two germline ends. This CDR3 comprises 13 residues. As DNA, the CDR3 is TGTGCCAGCACCGCGGACAGTTCCTACGAGCAGTACTTC. Its protein is CASTADSSYEQYF.

This chain uses TRBV11-2 with TRBJ2-1; D possibly corresponds to TRBD2 (5 bases). This CDR3 is 14 amino acids long. The germline V gene has CDR1 SGHAT and CDR2 FQNNGV. Between the trimmed V and J ends, which lost 3 bases and 9 bases, there was a span of 15 bases. The DNA for the CDR3 is TGTGCCAGCAGCTTTGGTCCCTCGGCGGGTGAGCAGTTCTTC. This sequence encodes CASSFGPSAGEQFF.

The genes are TRBV14 and TRBJ2-5, with D unclear. V lost 0 bases and J lost 4, with 6 bases in between. The CDR3 is made up of 13 amino acids. Germline CDR1 SGHDN, CDR2 FVKESK. The CDR3 reads CASSQDLRETQYF. The CDR3 DNA reads as TGTGCCAGCAGCCAAGATCTTCGAGAGACCCAGTACTTC.

The sample holds one count of this clone. The chain combines TRBV14 with TRBJ2-7; D unresolved. Deletions cut 0 bases from V and 5 bases from J, with 8 bases between. The germline CDR1 and CDR2 sequences are SGHDN and FVKESK. This CDR3 spans 13 amino acids. Here the CDR3 reads CASSQELIDEQYF. The DNA of the CDR3 is TGTGCCAGCAGCCAAGAACTCATCGACGAGCAGTACTTC.

This clone was counted a few times. This chain connects TRBV5-1 to TRBJ2-1; 12 positions match TRBD2. V lost 0 bases to trimming and J lost 9 bases; unmatched junction nucleotides: 4. The CDR3 runs 15 residues. Per germline, CDR1 SGHRS and CDR2 YFSETQ. As DNA, the CDR3 is TGCGCCAGCAGCTTGGAGACTAGCGGGAGAACTGAGCAGTTCTTC. Its translation is CASSLETSGRTEQFF.

The table lists this clone with a count of one. The gene calls are TRBV18 and TRBJ2-5; D might be TRBD1 (6 bases). This CDR3 contains 16 residues. Trimming cost V 2 bases and J 0 bases, with 13 bases left between them. Germline CDR1 and CDR2: KGHSH and LQKENI. The CDR3 sequence: CASSPSTGGNQETQYF. The CDR3 region has the DNA TGTGCCAGCTCACCATCGACAGGCGGAAACCAAGAGACCCAGTACTTC.

This clone has just one count. The chain joins TRBV4-2 to TRBJ1-4, with D perhaps TRBD1 (5 bases). V lost 1 base and J 0 bases, leaving 9 bases between the germline ends. The CDR3 runs 16 residues. Germline loops: CDR1 LGHNA, CDR2 YNFKEQ. The CDR3 nucleotides are TGTGCCAGCAGCCAAGCCGGGGGTGCAACTAATGAAAAACTGTTTTTT. This codes for CASSQAGGATNEKLFF.

This chain connects TRBV5-8 to TRBJ1-6, with 9 bases that match TRBD1. The trim removed 4 bases at V and 9 bases at J, leaving 8 bases unmatched. CDR1 and CDR2 from the germline V gene are SGHTS and YDEGEE. The CDR3 contains 15 residues. The CDR3 DNA is TGTGCCAGCAGCGCCCGGACAGGGGTGGGTTCACCCCTCCACTTT. Translating gives CASSARTGVGSPLHF.

The chain carries TRBV5-1 and TRBJ2-1, with 8 bases aligning to TRBD2. The V gene end was trimmed by 7 bases and the J gene end by 1 base; junction bases not matched to a gene: 4. The germline V gene encodes CDR1 SGHRS and CDR2 YFSETQ. The CDR3 is 14 residues long. CDR3 coding DNA: TGCGCCAGCGGGGGACTAGGGTCCTACAATGAGCAGTTCTTC. Protein: CASGGLGSYNEQFF.

J is TRBJ1-2 and V is TRBV5-4; a weak D match, TRBD1 (6 bases). In germline, CDR1 is SGHNT, CDR2 YYREEE (reference sequence). Trimming removed 2 bases from V and 0 bases from J, with 14 bases in between. There are 16 residues in the CDR3. This CDR3 is CASSFSLGATNYGYTF. CDR3 DNA sequence: TGTGCCAGCAGCTTCTCCCTGGGGGCCACTAACTATGGCTACACCTTC.

The rearrangement links TRBV6-2 or TRBV6-3 to TRBJ2-1; maybe TRBD2 (6 bases). With 2 bases removed from V and 4 bases from J, the gap between germline ends came to 12 bases. The CDR3 is 15 residues long. CDR1 is MNHEY, CDR2 SVGEGT, per germline. The CDR3 sequence is CASSYVGEAYNEQFF. The CDR3 bases are TGTGCCAGCAGTTACGTGGGGGAGGCTTACAATGAGCAGTTCTTC.

The chain employs TRBV7-9 and TRBJ1-1, with no clear D. Trimming took off 7 bases at V and 4 bases at J, with 16 bases between the two ends. The CDR3 runs 14 residues. The V gene's germline CDR1 is SEHNR and CDR2 FQNEAQ (reference sequence). In DNA, the CDR3 is TGTGCCAGCACCCGGTTGGGAGTGGCCACTGAAGCTTTCTTT. It is translated as CASTRLGVATEAFF.

CDR3 residues: CASSQGWSYRGLGYTF. In DNA form, the CDR3 reads TGTGCCAGCAGCCAAGGGTGGTCCTACAGGGGGCTCGGCTACACCTTC. This chain connects TRBV14 to TRBJ1-2, with 9 bases matching TRBD1. The V gene end was trimmed by 1 base and the J gene end by 8 bases; junction bases not matched to a gene: 11. The CDR3 sequence is 16 residues long. CDR1 and CDR2 from the germline V gene are SGHDN and FVKESK.

This chain links TRBV7-9 with TRBJ1-1, with D tentatively TRBD1 (5 bases). The V and J ends lost 8 bases and 5 bases respectively, with 18 bases between them. The CDR3 consists of 14 residues. The V gene's germline CDR1 is SEHNR and CDR2 FQNEAQ (reference sequence). Here the CDR3 reads CASGETKRGTEAFF. In DNA form, the CDR3 reads TGTGCCAGCGGGGAAACCAAAAGGGGAACTGAAGCTTTCTTT.

The chain uses TRBV28 and TRBJ2-2; D gene unclear. With 1 base removed from V and 0 bases from J, the gap between germline ends came to 6 bases. This CDR3 region has 15 residues. From germline, CDR1 is MDHEN and CDR2 SYDVKM. CDR3: CASSLSVANTGELFF. CDR3 in DNA: TGTGCCAGCAGTTTATCGGTTGCGAACACCGGGGAGCTGTTTTTT.

This clone was detected once. The CDR3 loop reads CSALILLTDTQYF. In nucleotides, the CDR3 is TGCAGCGCCCTAATACTCCTCACAGATACGCAGTATTTT. The rearrangement uses TRBV29-1 and TRBJ2-3, with unresolved D. The V end was cut by 7 bases, the J end by 2 bases, with 13 bases between. CDR1 is SQVTM, CDR2 ANQGSEA, per germline. The CDR3 extends over 13 amino acids.

The chain links TRBV6-2 or TRBV6-3 to TRBJ1-5, with D unresolved. The V and J ends lost 5 bases and 11 bases respectively, with 22 bases between them. Germline V lookup: CDR1 MNHEY, CDR2 SVGEGT. The CDR3 totals 15 residues. The CDR3 is CASSTDSRPGLAQHF. In nucleotides, the CDR3 is TGTGCCAGCAGTACGGACTCCCGCCCTGGTTTGGCCCAGCATTTT.

This chain links TRBV7-2 with TRBJ1-1; 8 positions match TRBD1. The CDR3 sequence is 15 residues long. The germline CDR1 and CDR2 sequences are SGHTA and FQGNSA. The V segment lost 1 base and the J segment 1 base; nucleotides outside the gene matches: 2. In DNA form, the CDR3 reads TGTGCCAGCAGCTTAGGAGGGACAGGGAACACTGAAGCTTTCTTT. Its protein is CASSLGGTGNTEAFF.

The chain carries TRBV9 and TRBJ2-7; tentatively, D is TRBD1 (6 bases). Germline CDR1 is SGDLS and CDR2 is YYNGEE. The CDR3 covers 14 residues. Trimming removed 0 bases at V and 6 bases at J, with 13 bases between. For the CDR3, the DNA is TGTGCCAGCAGCGTAGACAGGGCGGCGGGCGAGCAGTACTTC. Its protein product is CASSVDRAAGEQYF.

The chain combines TRBV20-1 with TRBJ1-1; TRBD1 might be the D (5 bases). The CDR3 runs 14 residues. Looked up from germline, CDR1 is DFQATT and CDR2 is SNEGSKA (reference sequence). V was shortened by 3 bases and J by 7 bases, with 18 bases between the two germline ends. The CDR3 sequence: CSASALQGVVEAFF. The DNA for the CDR3 is TGCAGTGCTAGTGCATTGCAAGGGGTTGTTGAAGCTTTCTTT.

The chain employs TRBV5-1 and TRBJ1-5; 7 bases are shared with TRBD1. CDR1 is SGHRS and CDR2 is YFSETQ in the germline V gene. The CDR3 contains 15 residues. Trimming at V came to 3 bases and at J to 3 bases, leaving 6 bases not matched to a gene. The CDR3 protein is CASSSGTDTNQPQHF. As DNA, the CDR3 is TGCGCCAGCAGCTCCGGGACAGATACCAATCAGCCCCAGCATTTT.

This sequence joins TRBV4-3 and TRBJ1-2; D remains unclear. CDR3 length: 13 residues. Trimming took off 4 bases at V and 8 bases at J, with 14 bases between the two ends. Germline-derived CDR1 and CDR2 are LGHNA and YSLEER. CDR3 loop: CASSLSSTGGYTF. CDR3 DNA: TGCGCCAGCAGCCTTAGTAGTACGGGAGGCTACACCTTC.

Written as DNA, the CDR3 is TGTGCCAGCAGCCCCACGGGGGGCGGGGGAAAAAACATTCAGTACTTC. It specifies CASSPTGGGGKNIQYF. The gene calls are TRBV7-9 and TRBJ2-4, with D perhaps matching TRBD2 (7 bases). The CDR3 runs 16 residues. Per germline, CDR1 SEHNR and CDR2 FQNEAQ (reference sequence). The germline V and J ends were trimmed by 5 bases and 4 bases, with 18 bases remaining between them.

The chain links TRBV18 to TRBJ2-2, with 12 bases fitting TRBD2. Germline V gene lookup returns CDR1 KGHSH and CDR2 LQKENI. Trimming took 2 bases from V and 0 from J; bases not matched to a gene: 7. The CDR3 spans 19 residues. CDR3 loop: CASSPIPSGRDANTGELFF. In DNA form, the CDR3 reads TGTGCCAGCTCACCAATTCCTAGCGGGAGGGACGCGAACACCGGGGAGCTGTTTTTT.

The chain combines TRBV30 with TRBJ2-1; tentative D call: TRBD1 (6 bases). The CDR3 covers 16 residues. The V and J ends lost 4 bases and 2 bases respectively, with 18 bases between them. From germline, CDR1 is GTSNPN and CDR2 SVGIG (reference sequence). This CDR3 is CAWTKKDSMPYNEQFF. DNA of the CDR3: TGTGCCTGGACCAAGAAGGACAGCATGCCCTACAATGAGCAGTTCTTC.

The V and J genes are TRBV27 and TRBJ1-2; D remains unclear. Germline lookup yields CDR1 MNHEY and CDR2 SMNVEV (reference sequence). The CDR3 is 12 amino acids. Trimming removed 6 bases at V and 8 bases at J, with 13 bases between. The CDR3 is CASRVAGGGYTF. The CDR3 nucleotides read TGTGCCAGCAGAGTAGCAGGAGGAGGCTACACCTTC.